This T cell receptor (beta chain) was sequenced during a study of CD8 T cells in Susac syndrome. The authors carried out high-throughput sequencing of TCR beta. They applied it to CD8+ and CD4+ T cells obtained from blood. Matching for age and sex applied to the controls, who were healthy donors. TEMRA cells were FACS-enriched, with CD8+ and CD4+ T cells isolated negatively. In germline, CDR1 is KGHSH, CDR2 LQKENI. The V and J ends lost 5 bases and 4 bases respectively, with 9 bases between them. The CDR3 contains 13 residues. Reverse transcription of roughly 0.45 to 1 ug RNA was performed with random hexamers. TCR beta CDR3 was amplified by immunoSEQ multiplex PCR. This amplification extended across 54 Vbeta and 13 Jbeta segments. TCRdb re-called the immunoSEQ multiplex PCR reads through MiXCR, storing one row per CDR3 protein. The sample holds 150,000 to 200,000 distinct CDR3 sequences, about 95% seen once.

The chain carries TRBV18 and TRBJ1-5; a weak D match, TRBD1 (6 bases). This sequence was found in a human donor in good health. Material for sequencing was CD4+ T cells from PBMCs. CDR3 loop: CASSTDRNQPQHF. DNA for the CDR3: TGTGCCAGCTCAACCGACAGGAATCAGCCCCAGCATTTT.